This is a list of T cell receptor beta chains from one sample in a study of cytomegalovirus exposure and HLA in healthy donors. Produced via immunoSEQ multiplex PCR; TCRdb's table is partial and in-frame only. Of about 160,000 clones in the sample, around 83% were seen once. Material for sequencing was PBMCs. These receptor sequences come from a male donor in good health and CMV-seropositive. CDR3s include the opening cysteine and the closing phenylalanine or tryptophan. Clone size is given for some rows only: seen once, a few or many times, or a class if the clone is expanded.

TRBV27	TRBJ2-3	NA	CASSLGTGVADTQYF
TRBV4-3	TRBJ1-2	few	CASKEGTGYGYTF
TRBV5-6	TRBJ1-2	NA	CASSLTQGTGYGYTF
TRBV11-2	TRBJ2-1	NA	CASSLPKTGTRYNEQFF
TRBV19	TRBJ1-1	NA	CASSPYRQENTEAFF
TRBV19	TRBJ1-5	NA	CASSLGTSHQPQHF
TRBV4-3	TRBJ2-7	NA	CASSQDVRLAGSYEQYF
TRBV5-6	TRBJ1-4	NA	CASSSPSDRVSNEKLFF
TRBV30	TRBJ2-1	NA	CAWSVTSGRFIEQFF
TRBV7-6	TRBJ2-1	NA	CASSLVEGVNNEQFF
TRBV9	TRBJ2-7	once	CASSVGLGGGGGAYEQYF
TRBV6-5	TRBJ1-1	few	CASGRGGGLGEAFF
TRBV5-8	TRBJ1-5	NA	CATNLGDRGGQPQHF
TRBV27	TRBJ2-7	NA	CASSFQGGEQYF
TRBV11-2	TRBJ1-3	NA	CASSARVGGSGNTIYF
TRBV30	TRBJ2-7	NA	CAWAGTAKDEQYF
TRBV11-2	TRBJ2-5	NA	CASSLIMTTQRPQYF
TRBV30	TRBJ2-5	NA	CAWSGASGRETQYF
TRBV16	TRBJ2-7	NA	CASSPLDSRYEQYF
TRBV5-4	TRBJ2-5	NA	CASSLRTGGGETQYF
TRBV5-1	TRBJ2-1	NA	CASSLALGGDEQFF
TRBV9	TRBJ2-7	NA	CASSVGSGSGYEQYF
TRBV5-6	TRBJ2-5	NA	CASSLKGAGGLETQYF
TRBV19	TRBJ2-2	once	CASAPQLVSGELFF
TRBV7-9	TRBJ2-7	NA	CSSSLVPERGTYEQYF
TRBV6-5	NA	NA	CASSHPGTGYEQYF
TRBV4-3	TRBJ2-6	NA	CASSPEGTNSGANVLTF
TRBV2	TRBJ2-3	few	CASSAQGGSSTDTQYF
TRBV10-1	TRBJ2-6	NA	CASRPSGANGLTF
TRBV29-1	TRBJ1-3	NA	CSVLLGNTIYF
TRBV7-9	TRBJ1-4	NA	CASSLAGVGYEKLFF
TRBV19	TRBJ2-3	NA	CASSWSLAGVPDTQYF
TRBV6-1	TRBJ1-2	NA	CASSARQGGYTF
TRBV18	TRBJ1-1	NA	CASSPLDGGAYQNTEAFF
TRBV28	TRBJ2-7	once	CASGLPGPFYEQYF
TRBV6-4	TRBJ1-1	NA	CASSKDRGTEAFF
TRBV2	TRBJ2-7	NA	CASSEGGGRGGEQYF
TRBV18	TRBJ2-3	NA	CASSPGQGVKDTQYF
TRBV6-1	TRBJ1-6	NA	CASQTGGISPLHF
TRBV10-3	TRBJ1-2	NA	CAAHTANYGYTF
TRBV4-3	NA	NA	CASSEGTGVHEQYF
TRBV29-1	TRBJ2-7	NA	CSVEDRTGAYEQYF
TRBV10-3	TRBJ1-5	NA	CAISEGQLHSNQPQHF
TRBV5-1	TRBJ1-2	NA	CASSLTQGGGYTF
TRBV7-6	TRBJ2-7	once	CASSRGTSSGEQYF
TRBV11-2	TRBJ1-6	NA	CASSSRRSPGSPLHF
TRBV6-4	TRBJ2-1	NA	CASSGGQGANNEQFF
TRBV5-1	TRBJ2-2	NA	CASSPKTSATGELFF
TRBV30	TRBJ1-4	NA	CAWSTPRGGEKLFF
TRBV7-6	TRBJ1-1	NA	CASSAGQGYSEAFF
TRBV30	TRBJ2-6	NA	CASSPSGGQSSGANVLTF
TRBV28	TRBJ2-7	NA	CASSLRGLNNEQYF
TRBV29-1	TRBJ2-7	few	CSVEVHRVSYYEQYF
TRBV18	TRBJ1-2	NA	CASSPGYRDGYTF
TRBV27	TRBJ1-6	NA	CASSRNYNSPLHF
TRBV30	TRBJ1-1	NA	CAWQGGLNTEAFF
TRBV10-3	TRBJ2-7	few	CAISHTKSSYEQYF
TRBV28	TRBJ1-3	NA	CASSGDRDSGNTIYF
TRBV30	TRBJ1-5	NA	CAFKQGPNSNQPQHF